In its sample, the clone carrying this TCR beta chain was seen once. The CDR3 consists of 12 residues. The V end was cut by 10 bases, the J end by 1 base, with 10 bases between. Original processing notes: It was from reference gene primer amplification that nucleated cell counts were estimated. TCRdb keeps only in-frame clones here, not all; method: immunoSEQ multiplex PCR. Clone size and V and J calls were adopted from that table, with D and trimming inferred from the DNA. The top ten hold 16% of the sample, which has roughly 120,000 clones, 65% to 90% seen once. This entry is derived from a study of blood T cell repertoires in COVID-19. In the study overall: The United States, Italy and Spain were the sources of the acute and convalescent COVID-19 samples. Sample material is recorded as cDNA or gDNA derived from T cells, B-cell-depleted T cells, or PBMCs.

This clonotype was obtained from a woman aged 55-69 years with acute or convalescent COVID-19. The sample consisted of peripheral blood. The chain links TRBV12-3 or TRBV12-4 to TRBJ1-1; D remains unclear. CDR3 protein: CATQWANTEAFF. As DNA, the CDR3 is TGTGCCACGCAGTGGGCGAACACTGAAGCTTTCTTT.